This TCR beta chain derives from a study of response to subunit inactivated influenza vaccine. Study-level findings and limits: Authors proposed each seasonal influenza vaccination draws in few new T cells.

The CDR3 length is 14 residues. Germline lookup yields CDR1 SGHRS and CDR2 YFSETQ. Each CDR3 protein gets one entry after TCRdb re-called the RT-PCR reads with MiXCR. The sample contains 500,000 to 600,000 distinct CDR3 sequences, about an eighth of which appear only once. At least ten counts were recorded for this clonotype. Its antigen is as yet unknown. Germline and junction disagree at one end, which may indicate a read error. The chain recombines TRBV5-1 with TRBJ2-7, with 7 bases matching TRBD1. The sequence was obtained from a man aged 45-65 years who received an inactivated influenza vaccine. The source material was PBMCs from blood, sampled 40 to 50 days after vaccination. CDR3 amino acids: CASSLGDSSYEQYF. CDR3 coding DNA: TGTGCCAGCAGTTTAGGGGACAGCTCCTACGAGCAGTACTTC.